This TCR beta chain is from a study of blood T cell repertoires in COVID-19. Whole-study context: The cDNA or gDNA used as material had been derived from T cells, B-cell-depleted T cells, or PBMCs.

There are 15 residues in the CDR3. Trimming cost V 0 bases and J 6 bases, with 12 bases left between them. Per the germline V gene, CDR1 is MNHEY and CDR2 is SVGAGI. Produced via immunoSEQ multiplex PCR; TCRdb's table is partial and in-frame only. The sample yields around 700,000 clones, over 80% seen once. V and J are TRBV6-5 and TRBJ2-1, with D tentatively TRBD2 (7 bases). Sequencing was carried out using peripheral blood. The clonotype originates from a woman under 30 with acute or convalescent COVID-19. CDR3 amino acids: CASSYSGGRFNEQFF. The CDR3 DNA is TGTGCCAGCAGTTACTCGGGGGGGCGCTTCAATGAGCAGTTCTTC.